This T cell receptor beta chain is from a study of blood T cell repertoires in COVID-19 (dated by TCRdb to about 2020). For the wider study: Collaborator samples came from the United States, Italy and Spain and covered acute and convalescent phases of COVID-19. The material from the prospective study consisted of cDNA or gDNA derived from T cells, B-cell-depleted T cells, or PBMCs. Subjects who had been exposed to COVID-19, were actively infected with it, or had recovered from it provided the deeply sampled blood TCRbeta repertoires that made up the dataset. The repertoires were made available in a free public database intended to serve as a resource for research on the immune response to SARS-CoV-2. The samples were drawn from the first 160 participants of the ongoing ImmuneRACE study and from under 1,500 subjects provided by 6 global collaborators. Sample metadata almost always included a de-identified subject ID, COVID-19 status, age in years and sex. Where available, HLA class I and class II types were obtained from metadata supplied by the sample provider rather than from assay-based typing.

According to the germline V gene, CDR1 reads MNHEY and CDR2 reads SVGAGI. At the junction V is shortened by 6 bases and J by 4 bases; bases outside the gene matches: 7. Including cysteine and phenylalanine, the CDR3 has 15 amino acids. The sequence is cut down to CDR3 DNA, 45 bases in frame from base 1. In Seattle, one collaborating source enrolled patients while the infection was active and tracked those patients longitudinally over the course of disease. Whole blood was collected in K2EDTA tubes by collaborating institutions according to the institutions' own protocols. For TCRbeta analysis, collaborator samples were shipped as frozen whole blood, as isolated PBMCs, or as DNA extracted from either sample type. What the work shows at the level of the full study, not this receptor alone: How much clinical and demographic metadata was included differed by source and by participant, and the metadata was provided uncurated.

With respect to this clone: No antigen is known for it. Base quality data are lacking; no much larger clone is found one base away.

TCRbeta CDR3 regions were amplified from genomic DNA using the immunoSEQ Assay, a bias-controlled multiplex PCR. The original pipeline was this. The number of nucleated cells in each sample was estimated by amplification of reference gene primers within the assay. To quantify the absolute abundance of each unique TCRbeta CDR3 rearrangement, sequence reads were collapsed and filtered. Productive Simpson clonality was computed per sample as the square root of Simpson's diversity index over productive rearrangements. The source is immuneACCESS, and TCRdb retained only in-frame sequences with V and J called. Part of the clones is not carried over; for the studies checked, unresolved V genes explain less than half of this, and the remainder is unexplained. Clone size and V and J calls were adopted from that table, with D and trimming inferred from the DNA. The sample records 250,000 to 300,000 clones, about 87% of which are singletons. The ten largest clones represent 6.3% of the sample.

Rearrangement joined TRBV6-5 to TRBJ1-2, with 11 bases matching TRBD1. The origin of this receptor is a woman aged 45 to 65 with COVID-19, enrolled during active disease. The material sequenced was peripheral blood. The DNA sequence follows: TGTGCCAGCAGGCAGGGGACAGGGGGTTCCTATGGCTACACCTTC. Its product reads: CASRQGTGGSYGYTF.